What follows are 22 T cell receptor beta chains derived from one specimen sequenced in a study of T-cell memory formation after mild COVID-19. MiXCR was run by TCRdb on the 5' RACE reads, yielding one entry per CDR3 protein. This sample has around 50,000 distinct CDR3 sequences, with 25% to 35% found just once. The sequenced sample was PBMCs or a T cell subset sorted from them (not recorded which). Every receptor here comes from a man aged 18 to 30 who had mild COVID-19 (a few samples of this study predate the infection). Cell type and time point are not known.

V is TRBV7-6 and J is TRBJ1-2, with a weak D call TRBD1 (6 bases). Germline loops: CDR1 SGHVS, CDR2 FNYEAQ. The CDR3 consists of 13 residues. Deletions cut 5 bases from V and 8 bases from J, with 15 bases between. The chain's CDR3 is CASSPRTGMGYTF. CDR3 DNA: TGTGCCAGCAGCCCACGAACAGGGATGGGCTACACCTTC.

The chain joins TRBV6-2 or TRBV6-3 to TRBJ1-5; D might be TRBD1 (5 bases). V was shortened by 4 bases and J by 6 bases, with 13 bases between the two germline ends. CDR3 length: 14 residues. The germline CDR1 and CDR2 sequences are MNHEY and SVGEGT. CDR3 protein: CASSSTGRVQPQHF. The CDR3 DNA follows: TGTGCCAGCAGTTCCACAGGAAGGGTTCAGCCCCAGCATTTT.

The CDR3 reads CASSERTGLGNTIYF. CDR3 nucleotides: TGTGCCAGCAGTGAACGGACAGGGCTTGGAAACACCATATATTTT. The V call is TRBV25-1, the J call TRBJ1-3; 8 bases line up with TRBD1. The CDR3 consists of 15 residues. The junction had 3 bases not matched to a gene; V was cut back by 2 bases and J by 3 bases. Looked up from germline, CDR1 is MGHDK and CDR2 is SYGVNS.

This clonotype has just one count. The rearrangement uses TRBV12-3 or TRBV12-4 and TRBJ1-5; the match to TRBD1 covers 7 bases. The V gene end was trimmed by 5 bases and the J gene end by 5 bases; junction bases not matched to a gene: 6. The CDR3 has 14 amino acids. The CDR3 region has the DNA TGTGCCAGCAGTACAGGGGCCGAGGATCAGCCCCAGCATTTT. Amino acid sequence: CASSTGAEDQPQHF.

This clonotype was counted a few times. The rearrangement uses TRBV12-3 or TRBV12-4 and TRBJ2-3; D is unresolved. The V end was cut by 2 bases, the J end by 6 bases, with 9 bases between. The length of the CDR3 is 13 residues. CDR3 amino acids: CASSLRVTDTQYF. The CDR3 bases are TGTGCCAGCAGTTTAAGGGTAACCGATACGCAGTATTTT.

J is TRBJ2-5 and V is TRBV7-2; D ambiguous. Germline values: CDR1 SGHTA, CDR2 FQGNSA. This CDR3 has 12 residues. Between the trimmed V and J ends, which lost 5 bases and 4 bases, there was a span of 8 bases. The CDR3 DNA sequence: TGTGCCAGCAGCCAAGAAATAGAGACCCAGTACTTC. Protein: CASSQEIETQYF.

There are a few counts of this clonotype. The rearrangement joins TRBV10-2 to TRBJ2-1; D gene ambiguous. The germline V gene has CDR1 WSHSY and CDR2 SAAADI. The V gene lost 4 bases and the J gene lost 6 bases, with 7 bases spanning the gap. This CDR3 is built from 12 residues. The CDR3 region has the DNA TGCGCCAGCAGTGGATTTCCCAATGAGCAGTTCTTC. Its protein product is CASSGFPNEQFF.

In this sample, this clonotype turned up a few times. The gene calls are TRBV2 and TRBJ2-3; 8 bases are shared with TRBD2. The CDR3 is made up of 14 amino acids. J lost 4 bases, V lost 7 bases, and 7 bases had no gene match. The germline CDR1 and CDR2 sequences are SNHLY and FYNNEI. The CDR3 bases are TGTGCCAGCATCGGGGGGGCTAGGGCAGATACGCAGTATTTT. Its translation: CASIGGARADTQYF.

This clonotype was recorded a few times. This sequence joins TRBV2 and TRBJ2-4; TRBD1 agrees at 7 bases. With V trimmed by 6 bases and J by 0 bases, 5 bases remained unmatched. There are 15 residues in the CDR3. Germline CDR1 is SNHLY and CDR2 is FYNNEI. The CDR3 spells CASRGTVLAKNIQYF. The DNA for the CDR3 is TGTGCCAGCAGGGGGACAGTCTTAGCCAAAAACATTCAGTACTTC.

The chain couples TRBV12-3 or TRBV12-4 to TRBJ1-1; D is perhaps TRBD1 (5 bases). V lost 8 bases, J lost 1 base, and 14 bases lay in between. The CDR3 spans 14 residues. The CDR3 DNA sequence: TGTGCCAGCGGGACGAGTGGGACGAACACTGAAGCTTTCTTT. It encodes CASGTSGTNTEAFF.

This clonotype appeared once. The J gene is TRBJ1-3, the V gene TRBV20-1; D is uncertain. CDR1 and CDR2 from the germline V gene are DFQATT and SNEGSKA (reference sequence). The CDR3 extends over 15 amino acids. Trimming took off 1 base at V and 2 bases at J, with 12 bases between the two ends. The CDR3 spells CSARVPASTGNTIYF. The CDR3 region has the DNA TGCAGTGCTAGAGTCCCAGCCTCAACTGGAAACACCATATATTTT.

This clonotype was detected only once. The rearrangement joins TRBV27 to TRBJ2-7, with 9 bases identical to TRBD1. There are 13 residues in the CDR3. Germline V lookup: CDR1 MNHEY, CDR2 SMNVEV (reference sequence). Unmatched junction bases numbered 1, after V lost 6 bases and J lost 1 base. The CDR3 loop reads CASRGTGSYEQYF. The CDR3 nucleotides are TGTGCCAGCAGGGGGACAGGGTCCTACGAGCAGTACTTC.

The chain links TRBV6-5 to TRBJ2-5, with D tentatively TRBD2 (5 bases). With 0 bases removed from V and 0 bases from J, the gap between germline ends came to 8 bases. In germline, CDR1 is MNHEY, CDR2 SVGAGI. The CDR3 runs 15 residues. The CDR3 region has the DNA TGTGCCAGCAGTTACTCGAGGGCGAACCAAGAGACCCAGTACTTC. It encodes CASSYSRANQETQYF.

This clonotype turned up a few times. The chain has TRBV6-2 or TRBV6-3 and TRBJ1-2; D ambiguous. CDR3 size: 15 residues. The germline gives CDR1 MNHEY, CDR2 SVGEGT. V gave up 5 bases and J gave up 4 bases, with 17 bases separating them. CDR3 DNA: TGTGCCAGCAGTCACCCCCAGTGGGAAACCTATGGCTACACCTTC. Translation gives CASSHPQWETYGYTF.

This clonotype was seen only a few times. The V and J genes are TRBV5-1 and TRBJ2-1, with unresolved D. There are 15 residues in the CDR3. Germline V gene data show CDR1 as SGHRS and CDR2 as YFSETQ. The V end was cut by 0 bases, the J end by 8 bases, with 15 bases between. The chain's CDR3 is CASSLAVLDKYEQFF. CDR3 sequence (DNA): TGCGCCAGCAGCTTGGCCGTGCTAGATAAATATGAGCAGTTCTTC.

The rearrangement links TRBV10-3 to TRBJ2-1, with TRBD1 matching over 11 bases. Trimming at V came to 8 bases and at J to 9 bases, leaving 9 bases not matched to a gene. The V gene's germline CDR1 is ENHRY and CDR2 SYGVKD. The CDR3 has 14 residues. CDR3 sequence reads: CAIGPGTGGGEQFF. The CDR3, as DNA: TGTGCCATCGGGCCCGGGACAGGGGGGGGTGAGCAGTTCTTC.

This clonotype has only one observation. This chain uses TRBV6-1 with TRBJ2-7; D is unresolved. Germline CDR1 and CDR2: MNHNS and SASEGT. Trimming pared 2 bases from V and 4 bases from J, leaving 12 bases between. The length of the CDR3 is 14 residues. The CDR3 DNA is TGTGCCAGCAGTGAACCCGGAGAAGGGTACGAGCAGTACGTC. The encoded protein is CASSEPGEGYEQYV.

The rearrangement uses TRBV19 and TRBJ2-5; 7 positions match TRBD2. This CDR3 has 15 residues. Germline lookup yields CDR1 LNHDA and CDR2 SQIVND (reference sequence). The V segment lost 3 bases and the J segment 3 bases; nucleotides outside the gene matches: 7. In DNA form, the CDR3 reads TGTGCCAGTAGTATCCAGCGGGGATGGGAAGAGACCCAGTACTTC. It codes for CASSIQRGWEETQYF. The full variable domain, rest sourced from reference TRBV19 and TRBJ2-5, is DGGITQSPKYLFRKEGQNVTLSCEQNLNHDAMYWYRQDPGQGLRLIYYSQIVNDFQKGDIAEGYSVSREKKESFPLTVTSAQKNPTAFYLCASSIQRGWEETQYFGPGTRLLVL.

This clonotype occurred a few times. J is TRBJ2-6 and V is TRBV11-2, with 10 bases aligning to TRBD1. The V segment lost 4 bases and the J segment 0 bases; nucleotides outside the gene matches: 6. CDR3 length equals 18 residues. Germline-derived CDR1 and CDR2 are SGHAT and FQNNGV. The chain's CDR3 is CASSWGGTGDSGANVLTF. The CDR3 DNA follows: TGTGCCAGCAGCTGGGGGGGGACAGGGGACTCTGGGGCCAACGTCCTGACTTTC.

By sample share, this clonotype is medium-sized. V is TRBV27 and J is TRBJ2-2; 11 bases match TRBD2. The CDR3 runs 17 residues. Germline V CDR1 and CDR2: MNHEY, SMNVEV (reference sequence). V lost 2 bases to trimming and J lost 7 bases; unmatched junction nucleotides: 9. The CDR3 here is CASSLLIAGGQGGELFF. The CDR3 nucleotides read TGTGCCAGCAGTTTACTTATAGCGGGGGGGCAAGGCGGGGAGCTGTTTTTT.

In its sample, this clonotype was seen a few times. V and J are TRBV9 and TRBJ2-3, with 10 bases lining up with TRBD1. Germline CDR1 and CDR2: SGDLS and YYNGEE. V was clipped by 4 bases and J by 4 bases; unmatched bases: 9. This CDR3 spans 16 amino acids. CDR3 residues: CASSTDRGRPSDTQYF. The CDR3 DNA follows: TGTGCCAGCAGCACCGACAGGGGGCGACCCTCAGATACGCAGTATTTT.

V gene TRBV7-9 combines with J gene TRBJ2-3, with D possibly being TRBD2 (6 bases). This CDR3 has 16 residues. In germline, CDR1 is SEHNR, CDR2 FQNEAQ (reference sequence). V was trimmed by 8 bases and J by 4 bases, leaving 22 bases between them. The CDR3 loop reads CASEPRRGGSADTQYF. The CDR3 region has the DNA TGTGCCAGCGAGCCTCGGCGGGGTGGAAGTGCAGATACGCAGTATTTT. The full variable domain, its missing parts supplied by reference TRBV7-9 and TRBJ2-3, is DTGVSQNPRHKITKRGQNVTFRCDPISEHNRLYWYRQTLGQGPEFLTYFQNEAQLEKSRLLSDRFSAERPKGSFSTLEIQRTEQGDSAMYLCASEPRRGGSADTQYFGPGTRLTVL.